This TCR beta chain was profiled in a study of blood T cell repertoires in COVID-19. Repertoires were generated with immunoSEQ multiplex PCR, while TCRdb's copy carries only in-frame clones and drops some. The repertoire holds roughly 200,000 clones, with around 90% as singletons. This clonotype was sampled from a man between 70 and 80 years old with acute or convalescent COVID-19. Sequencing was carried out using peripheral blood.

CDR3 nucleotides: TGTGCCAGCAGCTTCGGGTCTAGCGGGAATGAGCAGTTCTTC. Protein sequence: CASSFGSSGNEQFF. V is TRBV7-2 and J is TRBJ2-1, with TRBD2 matching over 8 bases. Germline CDR1 SGHTA, CDR2 FQGNSA. This CDR3 is 14 amino acids long. Germline trimming cut 3 bases from V and 7 bases from J; bases unmatched to any gene: 5.